Following are 30 T cell receptor beta chains from one sample sequenced in a study of blood T cell repertoires in COVID-19. Repertoires were generated with immunoSEQ multiplex PCR, while TCRdb's copy carries only in-frame clones and drops some. The data contain 95,000 to 150,000 clones, over 75% of them singletons. Sequenced material: peripheral blood. The receptors originated from a woman of 80 years or more with acute or convalescent COVID-19.

The CDR3: CASSISQGSTEAFF. In DNA, the CDR3 is TGTGCCAGTAGTATATCTCAGGGTAGCACTGAAGCTTTCTTT. The J gene is TRBJ1-1, the V gene TRBV19, with a tentative D call TRBD1 (5 bases). V was cut by 2 bases and J by 4 bases, with 11 bases left in between. The CDR3 is made up of 14 amino acids. Germline CDR1 and CDR2: LNHDA and SQIVND (reference sequence).

The gene calls are TRBV7-2 and TRBJ2-7, with D unclear. Trimming took 5 bases from V and 3 from J, leaving 14 bases between them. The CDR3 is 14 amino acids. Germline V lookup: CDR1 SGHTA, CDR2 FQGNSA. The CDR3 spells CASSLNRVVYEQYF. Here the CDR3 DNA reads TGTGCCAGCAGCCTCAATCGGGTTGTCTACGAGCAGTACTTC.

This clone was seen just once. The V call is TRBV7-9, the J call TRBJ1-4; D ambiguous. This CDR3 contains 15 residues. With 5 bases removed from V and 0 bases from J, the gap between germline ends came to 10 bases. The germline gives CDR1 SEHNR, CDR2 FQNEAQ (reference sequence). DNA of the CDR3: TGTGCCAGCAGCCATTCAGGTTCAACTAATGAAAAACTGTTTTTT. Its translation: CASSHSGSTNEKLFF.

The genes are TRBV6-6 and TRBJ1-1; no reliable D call. Trimming cost V 8 bases and J 0 bases, with 13 bases left between them. The CDR3 spans 14 residues. Germline V gene sequence: CDR1 MNHNY, CDR2 SVGAGI (reference sequence). The chain's CDR3 is CASAHRAMNTEAFF. CDR3 nucleotides: TGTGCCAGCGCCCATCGAGCCATGAACACTGAAGCTTTCTTT.

The chain joins TRBV2 to TRBJ1-6, with D possibly matching TRBD1 (6 bases). The V end was cut by 4 bases, the J end by 6 bases, with 13 bases between. Germline lookup yields CDR1 SNHLY and CDR2 FYNNEI. This CDR3 is 15 amino acids long. CDR3 coding DNA: TGTGCCAGCAGTGGGGGCAGGGGTAGTAATTCACCCCTCCACTTT. It yields the protein CASSGGRGSNSPLHF. The full variable domain, completed using reference TRBV2 and TRBJ1-6, is EPEVTQTPSHQVTQMGQEVILRCVPISNHLYFYWYRQILGQKVEFLVSFYNNEISEKSEIFDDQFSVERPDGSNFTLKIRSTKLEDSAMYFCASSGGRGSNSPLHFGNGTRLTVT.

This clone was observed a single time. The CDR3, as DNA: TGCGCCAGCAGCTTGGAGGGGGATTCACCCCTCCACTTT. It is translated as CASSLEGDSPLHF. V gene TRBV5-1 combines with J gene TRBJ1-6, with a weak D call TRBD1 (6 bases). CDR1 and CDR2 from the germline V gene are SGHRS and YFSETQ. V dropped 0 bases and J dropped 8 bases, with 6 bases sitting between them. The CDR3 spans 13 residues.

The V call is TRBV5-1, the J call TRBJ2-1, with a possible D match to TRBD2 (6 bases). Trimming removed 1 base from V and 7 bases from J, with 12 bases in between. CDR1 is SGHRS and CDR2 is YFSETQ in the germline V gene. There are 14 residues in the CDR3. CDR3 protein: CASSLIRGVNEQFF. The CDR3 region has the DNA TGCGCCAGCAGCTTGATCCGCGGGGTTAATGAGCAGTTCTTC.

The chain couples TRBV5-1 to TRBJ1-3; possibly TRBD1 for D (5 bases). The CDR3 length is 14 residues. Germline CDR1 and CDR2: SGHRS and YFSETQ. Between the trimmed V and J ends, which lost 4 bases and 2 bases, there was a span of 10 bases. CDR3 bases: TGCGCCAGCAGCCAGGGTGGCCCTGGAAACACCATATATTTT. Protein product: CASSQGGPGNTIYF.

The V call is TRBV19, the J call TRBJ1-5; D gene unclear. This CDR3 comprises 15 residues. Trimming pared 6 bases from V and 1 base from J, leaving 13 bases between. From germline, CDR1 is LNHDA and CDR2 SQIVND (reference sequence). In DNA form, the CDR3 reads TGTGCCAGTAGATGGGCCGAGCACAGCAATCAGCCCCAGCATTTT. As protein: CASRWAEHSNQPQHF. The full variable domain, rest sourced from reference TRBV19 and TRBJ1-5, is DGGITQSPKYLFRKEGQNVTLSCEQNLNHDAMYWYRQDPGQGLRLIYYSQIVNDFQKGDIAEGYSVSREKKESFPLTVTSAQKNPTAFYLCASRWAEHSNQPQHFGDGTRLSIL.

CDR3 DNA sequence: TGCGCCAGCAGCTTGGACCCCAGCTCCTACGAGCAGTACTTC. Translating it yields CASSLDPSSYEQYF. The chain recombines TRBV5-1 with TRBJ2-7; D unresolved. V was cut by 0 bases and J by 0 bases, with 7 bases left in between. The CDR3 spans 14 residues. Germline V gene data show CDR1 as SGHRS and CDR2 as YFSETQ.

The chain links TRBV29-1 to TRBJ1-5, with 7 bases that match TRBD1. CDR3 length equals 13 residues. V gave up 4 bases and J gave up 5 bases; unmatched junction bases: 5. Per the germline V gene, CDR1 is SQVTM and CDR2 is ANQGSEA. CDR3 loop: CSVAPGQHQPQHF. The CDR3 bases are TGCAGCGTTGCCCCGGGACAGCATCAGCCCCAGCATTTT. Full variable domain (outside the CDR3, taken from reference TRBV29-1 and TRBJ1-5): SAVISQKPSRDICQRGTSLTIQCQVDSQVTMMFWYRQQPGQSLTLIATANQGSEATYESGFVIDKFPISRPNLTFSTLTVSNMSPEDSSIYLCSVAPGQHQPQHFGDGTRLSIL.

V and J are TRBV2 and TRBJ2-7; 7 bases agree with TRBD1. V trimming: 7 bases; J trimming: 2 bases; junction bases outside the gene matches: 5. Germline CDR1 and CDR2: SNHLY and FYNNEI. This CDR3 spans 13 amino acids. CDR3 bases: TGTGCCAGCACTACAGGGGATCCCTACGAGCAGTACTTC. This encodes CASTTGDPYEQYF. The full variable domain, completed using reference TRBV2 and TRBJ2-7, is EPEVTQTPSHQVTQMGQEVILRCVPISNHLYFYWYRQILGQKVEFLVSFYNNEISEKSEIFDDQFSVERPDGSNFTLKIRSTKLEDSAMYFCASTTGDPYEQYFGPGTRLTVT.

The CDR3 protein is CASSHGHRGSPLHF. Here the CDR3 DNA reads TGTGCCAGCAGCCATGGTCACCGAGGGTCACCCCTCCACTTT. The chain has TRBV5-5 and TRBJ1-6; D unclear. CDR1 and CDR2 (germline): SGHKS, YYEKEE (reference sequence). The CDR3 loop spans 14 amino acids. V was clipped by 4 bases and J by 10 bases, with 15 bases between them.

The J gene is TRBJ2-7, the V gene TRBV6-6; TRBD1 agrees at 9 bases. Looked up from germline, CDR1 is MNHNY and CDR2 is SVGAGI (reference sequence). The CDR3 spans 16 residues. V gave up 2 bases and J gave up 1 base; unmatched junction bases: 6. The DNA of the CDR3 is TGTGCCAGCAGTTACCCCAGGGACAGGGAATCCTACGAGCAGTACTTC. Amino acid sequence: CASSYPRDRESYEQYF.

V is TRBV12-3 or TRBV12-4 and J is TRBJ1-2, with no clear D. Deletions cut 6 bases from V and 1 base from J, with 6 bases between. The CDR3 spans 12 residues. In DNA, the CDR3 is TGTGCCAGCAGGCGAAGTAACTATGGCTACACCTTC. It is translated as CASRRSNYGYTF.

The V gene is TRBV6-5, the J gene TRBJ1-1; weak D call: TRBD1 (6 bases). This CDR3 has 14 residues. Germline V gives CDR1 MNHEY, CDR2 SVGAGI. Trimming cost V 1 base and J 4 bases, with 10 bases left between them. The CDR3 DNA reads as TGTGCCAGCAGTTACTTCTCGACAGGCACTGAAGCTTTCTTT. Protein sequence: CASSYFSTGTEAFF.

This chain joins TRBV18 and TRBJ2-1; D is perhaps TRBD2 (5 bases). The V gene's germline CDR1 is KGHSH and CDR2 LQKENI. The CDR3 has 15 amino acids. V shed 4 bases and J shed 0 bases, with 10 bases lying between them. CDR3 region: CASSLSGYSYNEQFF. The CDR3 nucleotides read TGTGCCAGCTCACTATCGGGGTACTCCTACAATGAGCAGTTCTTC.

This chain uses TRBV13 with TRBJ2-5; TRBD1 matches at 10 bases. Losses at the gene ends were 0 bases for V and 4 bases for J; bases not matched to a gene: 5. This CDR3 region has 16 residues. Germline V gene data show CDR1 as PRHDT and CDR2 as FYEKMQ (reference sequence). The DNA of the CDR3 is TGTGCCAGCAGCTTAGGCGACGGGACAGGGGCAGAGACCCAGTACTTC. Translation gives CASSLGDGTGAETQYF.

This chain connects TRBV28 to TRBJ1-3, with D unresolved. V was shortened by 5 bases and J by 0 bases, with 11 bases between the two germline ends. Germline V lookup: CDR1 MDHEN, CDR2 SYDVKM. There are 15 residues in the CDR3. CDR3 sequence (DNA): TGTGCCAGCAGTATTGTGTCAGACTCTGGAAACACCATATATTTT. This gives the protein CASSIVSDSGNTIYF.

V gene TRBV5-1 combines with J gene TRBJ2-3; no definite D call. This CDR3 is built from 13 residues. The germline V gene encodes CDR1 SGHRS and CDR2 YFSETQ. Deletions cut 4 bases from V and 2 bases from J, with 8 bases between. This CDR3 is CASSLQDTDTQYF. CDR3 bases: TGCGCCAGCAGCCTCCAGGACACAGATACGCAGTATTTT.

The table lists this clone with a few counts. The chain employs TRBV18 and TRBJ1-6; D perhaps matches TRBD1 (5 bases). The CDR3 has 14 residues. Deletions cut 3 bases from V and 6 bases from J, with 9 bases between. Germline assignment: CDR1 KGHSH and CDR2 LQKENI. CDR3 bases: TGTGCCAGCTCACCCGCTCAGGGTAATTCACCCCTCCACTTT. Its translation: CASSPAQGNSPLHF.

The chain uses TRBV7-2 and TRBJ1-6, with TRBD1 identical over 7 bases. Germline loops: CDR1 SGHTA, CDR2 FQGNSA. J gave up 6 bases and V 2 bases, and 4 bases lay outside the gene matches. This CDR3 is 15 amino acids long. The CDR3: CASSLTGQRNSPLHF. In DNA form, the CDR3 reads TGTGCCAGCAGCTTAACGGGACAGCGTAATTCACCCCTCCACTTT.

The chain recombines TRBV14 with TRBJ1-2; D is perhaps TRBD1 (5 bases). Between the trimmed V and J ends, which lost 2 bases and 5 bases, there was a span of 9 bases. CDR3 length: 13 residues. The V gene's germline CDR1 is SGHDN and CDR2 FVKESK. CDR3 loop: CASSQSGIYGYTF. CDR3 in DNA: TGTGCCAGCAGCCAATCAGGGATTTATGGCTACACCTTC.

The rearrangement links TRBV20-1 to TRBJ1-1, with a possible D match to TRBD1 (5 bases). Germline assignment: CDR1 DFQATT and CDR2 SNEGSKA (reference sequence). V lost 3 bases to trimming and J lost 2 bases, with 16 bases between them. This CDR3 is built from 15 residues. In DNA form, the CDR3 reads TGCAGTGCTAGTAGACGGGGGAGGACCAACACTGAAGCTTTCTTT. Its protein product is CSASRRGRTNTEAFF.

This chain links TRBV6-5 with TRBJ2-3; a weak D match, TRBD2 (6 bases). The CDR3 sequence is 16 residues long. CDR1 and CDR2 from the germline V gene are MNHEY and SVGAGI. V was shortened by 2 bases and J by 7 bases, with 19 bases between the two germline ends. CDR3 sequence (DNA): TGTGCCAGCAGTTACCGGGAGAGGTCCAGCCAACATACGCAGTATTTT. The encoded protein is CASSYRERSSQHTQYF.

The V gene is TRBV3-1 (or the pseudogene TRBV3-2), the J gene TRBJ2-1; TRBD2 agrees at 9 bases. The length of the CDR3 is 16 residues. The V segment lost 4 bases and the J segment 7 bases; nucleotides outside the gene matches: 11. Germline CDR1 is LGHDT and CDR2 is YNNKEL (reference sequence). The chain's CDR3 is CASSPQGAGGGNEQFF. CDR3 bases: TGTGCCAGCAGCCCCCAAGGCGCGGGGGGGGGTAATGAGCAGTTCTTC.

V usage is TRBV19 and J usage is TRBJ1-2, with a weak D call TRBD1 (5 bases). Looked up from germline, CDR1 is LNHDA and CDR2 is SQIVND (reference sequence). This CDR3 has 13 amino acids. V lost 5 bases and J lost 7, with 14 bases in between. CDR3 in DNA: TGTGCCAGTAGTTTCCTAAGTAGGGGTGGCTACACCTTC. This encodes CASSFLSRGGYTF.

This rearrangement joins TRBV3-1 (or the pseudogene TRBV3-2) to TRBJ2-3, with D perhaps matching TRBD1 (6 bases). Germline lookup yields CDR1 LGHDT and CDR2 YNNKEL (reference sequence). V lost 5 bases to trimming and J lost 4 bases, with 22 bases between them. The CDR3 covers 17 residues. The CDR3 spells CASSFNSQGIPPDTQYF. The CDR3, as DNA: TGTGCCAGCAGCTTCAATTCTCAGGGGATTCCCCCAGATACGCAGTATTTT.

The chain uses TRBV18 and TRBJ1-1, with 9 bases matching TRBD1. Per germline, CDR1 KGHSH and CDR2 LQKENI. The CDR3 loop spans 15 amino acids. V lost 2 bases and J lost 6; bases outside the gene matches: 7. CDR3 sequence: CASSPNQGQGAEAFF. The DNA for the CDR3 is TGTGCCAGCTCACCAAATCAGGGACAGGGCGCTGAAGCTTTCTTT. Drawing the rest from reference TRBV18 and TRBJ1-1, the complete variable domain is NAGVMQNPRHLVRRRGQEARLRCSPMKGHSHVYWYRQLPEEGLKFMVYLQKENIIDESGMPKERFSAEFPKEGPSILRIQQVVRGDSAAYFCASSPNQGQGAEAFFGQGTRLTVV.

The chain joins TRBV12-5 to TRBJ1-5, with 7 bases matching TRBD1. The ends lost 4 bases at V and 4 bases at J; junction bases unmatched: 16. This CDR3 comprises 18 residues. CDR1 is LGHNT and CDR2 is FRNRAP in the germline V gene. CDR3 residues: CASGSPSPDRAENQPQHF. In DNA, the CDR3 is TGTGCTAGTGGTTCCCCCAGCCCTGACAGGGCCGAGAATCAGCCCCAGCATTTT.